The 20 T cell receptor beta chains listed next were all sequenced from one sample in a study of monozygotic twins with inflammatory bowel disease. TCRdb re-called the 5' RACE reads, yielding one record per CDR3 amino acid sequence without DNA. The sample totals 400,000 or so distinct CDR3 sequences. Sequencing was carried out using blood. The receptors come from a human donor with ulcerative colitis or Crohn's disease, or a healthy co-twin of an affected twin (not recorded which).

The rearrangement uses TRBV29-1 and TRBJ2-1; TCRdb's D gene call, TRBD2, goes unchecked for lack of DNA. The CDR3 extends over 15 amino acids. Germline CDR1 SQVTM, CDR2 ANQGSEA. CDR3 protein: CSAERGGRFYNEQFF.

CDR3 residues: CAISGGGRGNEQFF. The rearrangement joins TRBV19 to TRBJ2-1; TCRdb outputs TRBD1, but without DNA this stays unchecked. Germline CDR1 is LNHDA and CDR2 is SQIVND (reference sequence). The CDR3 length is 14 residues.

V usage is TRBV29-1 and J usage is TRBJ2-5; with no DNA, the TCRdb D assignment of TRBD2 cannot be verified. Germline V gene data show CDR1 as SQVTM and CDR2 as ANQGSEA. The CDR3 consists of 15 residues. The CDR3 sequence: CSVAGLSGGQETQYF. Supplemented by reference TRBV29-1 and TRBJ2-5, the full variable domain reads SAVISQKPSRDICQRGTSLTIQCQVDSQVTMMFWYRQQPGQSLTLIATANQGSEATYESGFVIDKFPISRPNLTFSTLTVSNMSPEDSSIYLCSVAGLSGGQETQYFGPGTRLLVL.

The chain employs TRBV7-9 and TRBJ2-1; the D call from TCRdb, TRBD2, cannot be confirmed without DNA. CDR3 length: 16 residues. Germline V gene sequence: CDR1 SEHNR, CDR2 FQNEAQ (reference sequence). CDR3 protein: CASSFPAGGDTYEQFF.

The V and J genes are TRBV20-1 and TRBJ2-1; TCRdb names TRBD2, which stays unverified in the absence of DNA. This CDR3 has 13 residues. Germline values: CDR1 DFQATT, CDR2 SNEGSKA (reference sequence). The CDR3 sequence: CSALAGVLVEQFF.

The chain employs TRBV20-1 and TRBJ1-1. Germline-derived CDR1 and CDR2 are DFQATT and SNEGSKA (reference sequence). This CDR3 is built from 12 residues. The CDR3 is CSAKTANTEAFF.

The CDR3: CAIGSTGGNQPQHF. The chain combines TRBV10-3 with TRBJ1-5; TCRdb gives TRBD1 as the D gene, but with no DNA this cannot be confirmed. The CDR3 loop spans 14 amino acids. Germline CDR1 ENHRY, CDR2 SYGVKD.

The CDR3: CSARILQETQYF. J is TRBJ2-5 and V is TRBV20-1. CDR1 is DFQATT and CDR2 is SNEGSKA in the germline V gene (reference sequence). This CDR3 contains 12 residues.

The chain links TRBV28 to TRBJ1-5; there is no DNA to check the TCRdb D call of TRBD1. CDR3 length equals 12 residues. Germline V gives CDR1 MDHEN, CDR2 SYDVKM. The CDR3 sequence is CASSTGDQPQHF. Supplemented by reference TRBV28 and TRBJ1-5, the full variable domain reads DVKVTQSSRYLVKRTGEKVFLECVQDMDHENMFWYRQDPGLGLRLIYFSYDVKMKEKGDIPEGYSVSREKKERFSLILESASTNQTSMYLCASSTGDQPQHFGDGTRLSIL.

V usage is TRBV2 and J usage is TRBJ2-1; TCRdb names TRBD1, which stays unverified in the absence of DNA. The CDR3 is 15 amino acids. CDR1 and CDR2 from the germline V gene are SNHLY and FYNNEI. CDR3 sequence: CASSRGETSYNEQFF. Combining the CDR3 with reference TRBV2 and TRBJ2-1 gives the whole variable domain EPEVTQTPSHQVTQMGQEVILRCVPISNHLYFYWYRQILGQKVEFLVSFYNNEISEKSEIFDDQFSVERPDGSNFTLKIRSTKLEDSAMYFCASSRGETSYNEQFFGPGTRLTVL.

The chain recombines TRBV10-3 with TRBJ2-1; no DNA is available, so the TRBD2 call from TCRdb remains unchecked. The germline V gene encodes CDR1 ENHRY and CDR2 SYGVKD. The CDR3 is 14 residues long. The CDR3 loop reads CAIGLAGDNNEQFF.

The chain carries TRBV20-1 and TRBJ2-3; TCRdb reports TRBD2, a call that lacks DNA to check it against. Germline CDR1 DFQATT, CDR2 SNEGSKA (reference sequence). The length of the CDR3 is 15 residues. This CDR3 is CSARDPGGTGDTQYF.

The genes are TRBV10-3 and TRBJ1-1. CDR1 is ENHRY, CDR2 SYGVKD, per germline. This CDR3 spans 13 amino acids. The CDR3 loop is CAISESTHSPFFF.

V and J are TRBV3-1 and TRBJ1-1. CDR1 is LGHDT and CDR2 is YNNKEL in the germline V gene (reference sequence). The CDR3 is made up of 13 amino acids. The CDR3 region is CASSQWQNTEAFF.

The chain links TRBV29-1 to TRBJ2-3; the D call from TCRdb, TRBD2, cannot be confirmed without DNA. Germline assignment: CDR1 SQVTM and CDR2 ANQGSEA. This CDR3 spans 13 amino acids. The CDR3 protein is CSVAEGSTDTQYF.

The genes are TRBV12-3 or TRBV12-4 and TRBJ2-1; the TCRdb call, TRBD1, lacks DNA for checking. CDR3 length: 16 residues. The CDR3 loop reads CASSSLGGGVNNEQFF.

This chain connects TRBV25-1 to TRBJ2-7; TCRdb picks TRBD1, but there is no DNA to check that call. The CDR3 contains 16 residues. The germline V gene encodes CDR1 MGHDK and CDR2 SYGVNS. The CDR3 spells CASSDRTGSGSYEQYF.

V gene TRBV20-1 combines with J gene TRBJ1-2. The germline gives CDR1 DFQATT, CDR2 SNEGSKA (reference sequence). CDR3 length: 14 residues. The CDR3 here is CSARDRGSSYGYTF.

The chain recombines TRBV5-4 with TRBJ1-2; absent DNA, TCRdb's TRBD1 call cannot be checked. The CDR3 is 14 amino acids. Germline V gene lookup returns CDR1 SGHNT and CDR2 YYREEE (reference sequence). The CDR3 loop reads CASSLEAGVGGYTF.

The chain is built from TRBV5-1 and TRBJ2-1; TCRdb's D call of TRBD1 is untestable without DNA. The CDR3 length is 14 residues. CDR1 and CDR2 (germline): SGHRS, YFSETQ. The CDR3 protein is CASSLSGQNNEQFF.